These 30 T cell receptor beta chains came from one sample sequenced in a study of post-analysis software for immune sequencing data (dated by TCRdb to between 2014 and 2016). General conclusions and limits of the study: Roughly 5 TRBV segments, including TRBV5-6, TRBV5-1 and TRBV20-1, were significantly more frequent in patients than controls.

Library preparation used PCR. Sequencing relied on an Illumina HiSeq 2500. Unique molecular identifiers were incorporated into TCR beta cDNA libraries to reduce PCR and sequencing biases. The public reads were reanalyzed by TCRdb: fastp trimming at Q25, MiXCR alignment, in-frame beta chains only. When rows share a CDR3 protein, they turn into one entry using the most common DNA and genes. The sample contains some 690,000 distinct CDR3 sequences, roughly 27% of them found a single time. Approximately 0.6% of the sample is held by the ten biggest clonotypes. Their recognized antigens are unknown. Sequenced input: blood. Receptor source: a girl aged 10-17 years with multiple sclerosis.

The CDR3 nucleotides read TGCAGTGCGGTGGGCCTAGCGGACTATTACAATGAGCAGTTCTTC. Protein product: CSAVGLADYYNEQFF. The chain recombines TRBV20-1 with TRBJ2-1, with TRBD2 identical over 7 bases. Germline V lookup: CDR1 DFQATT, CDR2 SNEGSKA (reference sequence). This CDR3 has 15 amino acids. V was pared by 6 bases and J by 4 bases, with 12 bases of the junction left unmatched.

The rearrangement joins TRBV7-2 to TRBJ2-7, with a tentative D call TRBD2 (5 bases). Germline V lookup: CDR1 SGHTA, CDR2 FQGNSA. V was clipped by 2 bases and J by 1 base, with 15 bases between them. The CDR3 totals 16 residues. DNA for the CDR3: TGTGCCAGCAGCTTATTGTTGCGAGTAGCGTCCTACGAGCAGTACTTC. This encodes CASSLLLRVASYEQYF.

The V and J genes are TRBV25-1 and TRBJ1-2, with 8 bases that match TRBD1. CDR3 length: 13 amino acids. Germline lookup yields CDR1 MGHDK and CDR2 SYGVNS. Unmatched junction bases numbered 8, after V lost 6 bases and J lost 8 bases. For the CDR3, the DNA is TGTGCCAGCAGGCGGCAGGGGGCGGGGGGCTACACCTTC. Translating it yields CASRRQGAGGYTF.

This clonotype turned up a few times. V gene TRBV5-5 combines with J gene TRBJ2-3, with TRBD1 identical over 8 bases. With 4 bases clipped from V and 0 bases from J, the junction kept 4 bases outside the gene matches. The CDR3 loop spans 15 amino acids. From germline, CDR1 is SGHKS and CDR2 YYEKEE (reference sequence). The CDR3 sequence: CASSRTGTSTDTQYF. DNA of the CDR3: TGTGCCAGCAGCCGGACAGGGACTAGCACAGATACGCAGTATTTT.

CDR3 bases: TGTGCCAGCAGCTTAGTGGGGGTGCAGTACTTC. Translation gives CASSLVGVQYF. The genes are TRBV7-2 and TRBJ2-7; D may match TRBD1 or TRBD2 (5 bases each). The CDR3 length is 11 residues. Trimming took off 1 base at V and 9 bases at J, with 7 bases between the two ends. CDR1 SGHTA and CDR2 FQGNSA come from the germline V gene.

V and J are TRBV12-3 or TRBV12-4 and TRBJ2-3; D might be TRBD1 (5 bases). This CDR3 has 14 residues. V was clipped by 11 bases and J by 2 bases, with 17 bases between them. CDR3 nucleotide sequence: TGTGCCGGCGATCAGGGTATTAACACAGATACGCAGTATTTT. This gives the protein CAGDQGINTDTQYF.

The chain employs TRBV27 and TRBJ1-2; a possible D gene is TRBD1 (5 bases). The length of the CDR3 is 15 residues. V shed 2 bases and J shed 8 bases, with 18 bases lying between them. The germline V gene has CDR1 MNHEY and CDR2 SMNVEV (reference sequence). The CDR3 protein is CASSLNPGEGFGYTF. In DNA, the CDR3 is TGTGCCAGCAGTTTAAATCCGGGGGAAGGATTCGGCTACACCTTC.

This clonotype was observed a few times. The chain links TRBV14 to TRBJ2-1; TRBD2 matches at 8 bases. V trimming: 4 bases; J trimming: 10 bases; junction bases outside the gene matches: 18. Germline CDR1 SGHDN, CDR2 FVKESK. The CDR3 consists of 17 residues. CDR3 nucleotides: TGTGCCAGCAGCCCCCACGGAGGGGGGCTAGCGGGCTCCGAGCAGTTCTTC. As protein: CASSPHGGGLAGSEQFF. Full variable domain (rest looked up from reference TRBV14 and TRBJ2-1): EAGVTQFPSHSVIEKGQTVTLRCDPISGHDNLYWYRRVMGKEIKFLLHFVKESKQDESGMPNNRFLAERTGGTYSTLKVQPAELEDSGVYFCASSPHGGGLAGSEQFFGPGTRLTVL.

The V gene is TRBV7-2, the J gene TRBJ1-2; TRBD1 matches 12 bases. Unmatched junction bases numbered 4, after V lost 5 bases and J lost 3 bases. The CDR3 covers 15 residues. From germline, CDR1 is SGHTA and CDR2 FQGNSA. CDR3 sequence: CASSPRDRGHYGYTF. Written as DNA, the CDR3 is TGTGCCAGCAGCCCACGGGACAGGGGGCACTATGGCTACACCTTC.

The CDR3 DNA reads TGTGCCAGCAGCTTGCGGACAGGGAAGAATTCACCCCTCCACTTT. Amino acid sequence: CASSLRTGKNSPLHF. The chain has TRBV5-6 and TRBJ1-6, with 8 bases fitting TRBD1. Losses at the gene ends were 1 base for V and 7 bases for J; bases not matched to a gene: 4. Germline V gene data show CDR1 as SGHDT and CDR2 as YYEEEE. The CDR3 has 15 residues.

The chain joins TRBV6-5 to TRBJ2-7; D not resolved. Germline CDR1 MNHEY, CDR2 SVGAGI. The V gene lost 6 bases and the J gene lost 5 bases, with 8 bases spanning the gap. CDR3 size: 11 residues. CDR3 coding DNA: TGTGCCAGCAGAACTCGGAACGAGCAGTACTTC. Protein sequence: CASRTRNEQYF.

This chain uses TRBV7-9 with TRBJ2-1, with 8 bases fitting TRBD1. V lost 5 bases to trimming and J lost 7 bases; unmatched junction nucleotides: 7. The germline V gene encodes CDR1 SEHNR and CDR2 FQNEAQ (reference sequence). This CDR3 spans 14 amino acids. This CDR3 reads CASSIDRGNNEQFF. CDR3 sequence (DNA): TGTGCCAGCAGCATCGACAGGGGAAATAATGAGCAGTTCTTC.

This clonotype was counted between two and nine times. This chain uses TRBV4-2 with TRBJ1-2; unclear D gene. The CDR3 totals 14 residues. The germline V gene encodes CDR1 LGHNA and CDR2 YNFKEQ. Trimming took 4 bases from V and 3 from J, leaving 12 bases between them. CDR3 sequence (DNA): TGTGCCAGCAGCCGCCGATTGGCCGACTATGGCTACACCTTC. It is translated as CASSRRLADYGYTF.

This clonotype was seen a handful of times. This rearrangement joins TRBV20-1 to TRBJ1-2; 10 nucleotides match TRBD1. CDR3 length equals 15 residues. V lost 0 bases, J lost 8 bases, and 9 bases stayed unmatched. Germline loops: CDR1 DFQATT, CDR2 SNEGSKA (reference sequence). The CDR3 DNA follows: TGCAGTGCTAGAGATCCCTTCGGGACAGGGGACGGCTACACCTTC. Translated: CSARDPFGTGDGYTF.

The chain uses TRBV7-2 and TRBJ2-1; D not certain. Germline CDR1 SGHTA, CDR2 FQGNSA. The V end was cut by 3 bases, the J end by 2 bases, with 8 bases between. The CDR3 totals 14 residues. CDR3 coding DNA: TGTGCCAGCAGCTTGTCTCCAACCTACAATGAGCAGTTCTTC. Amino acid sequence: CASSLSPTYNEQFF.

This clonotype was counted between two and nine times. J is TRBJ2-3 and V is TRBV20-1; tentatively, D is TRBD1 (5 bases). Trimming removed 2 bases from V and 2 bases from J, with 8 bases in between. The V gene's germline CDR1 is DFQATT and CDR2 SNEGSKA (reference sequence). The CDR3 is made up of 13 amino acids. CDR3: CSARQQVTDTQYF. The DNA for the CDR3 is TGCAGTGCTAGACAACAGGTCACAGATACGCAGTATTTT.

This clonotype was counted a few times. V usage is TRBV7-9 and J usage is TRBJ2-1; 8 positions match TRBD1. The CDR3 length is 12 residues. Germline loops: CDR1 SEHNR, CDR2 FQNEAQ (reference sequence). Trimming at V came to 0 bases and at J to 14 bases, leaving 3 bases not matched to a gene. CDR3 sequence (DNA): TGTGCCAGCAGCTTAGCGGACAGGGTTAAGTTCTTC. This encodes CASSLADRVKFF. Together with reference TRBV7-9 and TRBJ2-1, the CDR3 gives the full variable domain: DTGVSQNPRHKITKRGQNVTFRCDPISEHNRLYWYRQTLGQGPEFLTYFQNEAQLEKSRLLSDRFSAERPKGSFSTLEIQRTEQGDSAMYLCASSLADRVKFFGPGTRLTVL.

This clonotype was found many times. J is TRBJ2-3 and V is TRBV29-1, with 15 bases lining up with TRBD2. The CDR3 loop spans 16 amino acids. V was pared by 7 bases and J by 5 bases, with 10 bases of the junction left unmatched. Germline assignment: CDR1 SQVTM and CDR2 ANQGSEA. CDR3 DNA sequence: TGCAGCGCCCAACCGGGACTAGCGGGAGGAGAAGATACGCAGTATTTT. The encoded protein is CSAQPGLAGGEDTQYF.

The table lists this clonotype with a few counts. The chain links TRBV7-2 to TRBJ1-2; D is possibly TRBD1 (5 bases). The CDR3 contains 12 residues. CDR1 SGHTA and CDR2 FQGNSA come from the germline V gene. The ends were cut back, 5 bases at V and 4 bases at J, with 8 bases in the middle. In DNA form, the CDR3 reads TGTGCCAGCAGCCGCAGGGTCTATGGCTACACCTTC. Encoded protein: CASSRRVYGYTF.

This clonotype has more than one count but fewer than ten. The chain recombines TRBV4-3 with TRBJ2-1, with D tentatively TRBD2 (7 bases). This CDR3 comprises 16 residues. Germline V gene sequence: CDR1 LGHNA, CDR2 YSLEER. Trimming left V 6 bases short and J 6 bases short, with 21 bases between. This CDR3 is CASRQGCGSRRNEQFF. DNA for the CDR3: TGCGCCAGCAGGCAGGGGTGCGGGAGTCGGCGCAATGAGCAGTTCTTC.

This clonotype turned up a few times. The J gene is TRBJ2-1, the V gene TRBV20-1; 8 nucleotides match TRBD1. Trimming cost V 1 base and J 5 bases; bases outside gene matches: 16. The CDR3 is 18 residues long. Germline values: CDR1 DFQATT, CDR2 SNEGSKA (reference sequence). The DNA for the CDR3 is TGCAGTGCTAGAGTCAGAGGGCCCGACAGGGGCTTTCACAATGAGCAGTTCTTC. As protein: CSARVRGPDRGFHNEQFF.

This clonotype has more than one count but fewer than ten. The chain has TRBV20-1 and TRBJ2-1; possible D gene TRBD2, 6 bases. V lost 0 bases and J lost 0, with 9 bases in between. The CDR3 is 15 amino acids. Germline CDR1 reads DFQATT; CDR2 reads SNEGSKA (reference sequence). CDR3 sequence reads: CSARDRLGSYNEQFF. CDR3 nucleotides: TGCAGTGCTAGAGATAGACTAGGCTCCTACAATGAGCAGTTCTTC.

In this sample, this clonotype turned up a few times. The chain combines TRBV5-1 with TRBJ2-5; possibly TRBD2 for D (7 bases). The length of the CDR3 is 14 residues. CDR1 is SGHRS and CDR2 is YFSETQ in the germline V gene. V was clipped by 3 bases and J by 4 bases, with 13 bases between them. The CDR3 DNA sequence: TGCGCCAGCAGCTCGGGGGGCAGTGTAGAGACCCAGTACTTC. Protein sequence: CASSSGGSVETQYF.

Concerning this clonotype: A much larger clone is a single base away; this may be a read error. The chain uses TRBV27 and TRBJ2-5, with TRBD2 as a possible D gene (7 bases). The V and J ends lost 2 bases and 11 bases respectively, with 18 bases between them. The CDR3 is 14 residues long. In germline, CDR1 is MNHEY, CDR2 SMNVEV (reference sequence). The CDR3 nucleotides read TGTGCCAGCAGTTTAGCGGGGGCCCACAATGAGCAGTACTTC. Its translation is CASSLAGAHNEQYF.

The chain joins TRBV9 to TRBJ2-3; D possibly corresponds to TRBD1 (7 bases). There are 15 residues in the CDR3. V was shortened by 3 bases and J by 4 bases, with 15 bases between the two germline ends. Per the germline V gene, CDR1 is SGDLS and CDR2 is YYNGEE. This chain's CDR3 is CASSGSRGDADTQYF. DNA of the CDR3: TGTGCCAGCAGCGGGAGCAGGGGGGACGCAGATACGCAGTATTTT.

This clonotype showed up just a few times. The genes are TRBV5-5 and TRBJ2-1; 9 bases are a match to TRBD2. The V gene end was trimmed by 0 bases and the J gene end by 7 bases; junction bases not matched to a gene: 5. The CDR3 covers 15 residues. Germline values: CDR1 SGHKS, CDR2 YYEKEE (reference sequence). This CDR3 is CASSLVVAGDNEQFF. CDR3 sequence (DNA): TGTGCCAGCAGCTTGGTGGTAGCGGGAGATAATGAGCAGTTCTTC.

This clonotype was seen a single time. This may be a read error: a much more frequent sequence differs by one nucleotide. The rearrangement uses TRBV29-1 and TRBJ2-3; perhaps TRBD1 as D (8 bases). The CDR3 has 13 amino acids. From germline, CDR1 is SQVTM and CDR2 ANQGSEA. CDR3 DNA: TGCAGCGCAACACAGGGGGGGTCAGATATGCAGTATTTT. It codes for CSATQGGSDMQYF.

The V gene is TRBV5-1, the J gene TRBJ1-6; 9 positions agree with TRBD1. Losses at the gene ends were 3 bases for V and 7 bases for J; bases not matched to a gene: 2. Germline assignment: CDR1 SGHRS and CDR2 YFSETQ. The CDR3 runs 14 residues. CDR3 region: CASSSGTGNSPLHF. As DNA, the CDR3 is TGCGCCAGCAGCTCCGGGACAGGGAATTCACCCCTCCACTTT.

This clonotype came up many times. V usage is TRBV27 and J usage is TRBJ1-4; perhaps TRBD1 as D (5 bases). V lost 3 bases to trimming and J lost 0 bases, with 14 bases between them. The V gene's germline CDR1 is MNHEY and CDR2 SMNVEV (reference sequence). The CDR3 has 17 residues. CDR3 nucleotide sequence: TGTGCCAGCAGTTTCTACCGGACACCTGCAACTAATGAAAAACTGTTTTTT. This encodes CASSFYRTPATNEKLFF.

The chain joins TRBV7-9 to TRBJ1-4; 7 positions match TRBD1. Losses at the gene ends were 6 bases for V and 10 bases for J; bases not matched to a gene: 14. The germline gives CDR1 SEHNR, CDR2 FQNEAQ (reference sequence). CDR3 length: 15 amino acids. The CDR3 DNA follows: TGTGCCAGCAGTTACCATGACAGGGCTCCGGGAAAACTGTTTTTT. Encoded protein: CASSYHDRAPGKLFF.